The source of this T cell receptor beta chain is a study of shared clonotypes between healthy human individuals. Overall study findings and caveats: Larger richness was generally estimated for naive than memory subsets.

In the authors' methods: Filtering differed, since immunoSEQ gave only junction sequences and no quality scores. The assay was immunoSEQ multiplex PCR, and TCRdb's table has in-frame clones only and misses some. V and J calls and clone size are as listed in that table; D and trimming were resolved from the DNA. The sample has 600,000 to 750,000 clones, about two thirds seen once. To note about this clone: The antigen remains unidentified.

Germline CDR1 reads SGHTA; CDR2 reads FQGNSA. The CDR3 sequence is 15 residues long. Deletions cut 1 base from V and 0 bases from J, with 7 bases between. Sequencing used memory CD4+ T cells sorted from blood. Subset indicated: CD45RA-negative fraction. This sequence was found in a woman in her twenties or thirties in good health. The V gene is TRBV7-2, the J gene TRBJ1-3; D may be TRBD1 (5 bases). CDR3 sequence reads: CASSLGQNSGNTIYF. The CDR3 region has the DNA TGTGCCAGCAGCTTAGGACAGAACTCTGGAAACACCATATATTTT.